The source of this TCR beta chain is a study of OX40 agonist ivuxolimab in advanced cancers. Study-level background: Hepatocellular carcinoma, melanoma, renal cell or head and neck cancer occurred in dose-escalation patients. People who had prior anti-PD-1, anti-PD-L1 or anti-CTLA-4 therapy could take part, and around 43% had some.

Study-wide results and caveats: CD4+ and CD8+ blood T cells expanded clonally by week 6 at 0.1 to 3.0 mg/kg.

CDR1 is SGHRS and CDR2 is YFSETQ in the germline V gene. There are 14 residues in the CDR3. The V end was cut by 0 bases, the J end by 6 bases, with 11 bases between. Concerning this clone: Its cognate antigen is unknown.

Some clones are missing from TCRdb's copy, which holds only in-frame ones; the method was immunoSEQ multiplex PCR. The data contain roughly 77,000 clones, just under 95% of them singletons. The clonotype comes from an adult with an advanced solid tumor such as melanoma, head and neck, liver or kidney cancer. The chain couples TRBV5-1 to TRBJ2-3; maybe TRBD2 (5 bases). Sequencing was performed on CD4+ or CD8+ T cells sorted from blood, taken in a trial of the OX40 agonist ivuxolimab. The CDR3 spells CASSLARGMDTQYF. CDR3 DNA sequence: TGCGCCAGCAGCTTGGCGAGAGGGATGGATACGCAGTATTTT.